This T cell receptor beta chain was identified during a study of T cell responses to AZD1222 COVID-19 vaccine. TCRdb's copy holds only in-frame clones and misses some; the assay was immunoSEQ multiplex PCR. Of roughly 120,000 clones detected, roughly 88% appear once; the ten largest clones hold just over 9.5%. This clone was found once. The antigen remains unidentified. The CDR3 covers 15 residues. Trimming shortened V by 6 bases and J by 0 bases, and 9 bases separated the two germline ends. The germline V gene has CDR1 MDHEN and CDR2 SYDVKM. General study points: Dominant CD4 TCR responses targeted spike regions 160-218 and 743-854.

The source of this sequence is an adult in good health. Sample: peripheral blood, taken on day 0 of AZD1222 vaccination. This chain connects TRBV28 to TRBJ1-6; D call uncertain. Here the CDR3 DNA reads TGTGCCAGCAGGACCGGTAGCTCCTATAATTCACCCCTCCACTTT. It codes for CASRTGSSYNSPLHF. Based on the CDR3 plus reference TRBV28 and TRBJ1-6, the full variable domain is DVKVTQSSRYLVKRTGEKVFLECVQDMDHENMFWYRQDPGLGLRLIYFSYDVKMKEKGDIPEGYSVSREKKERFSLILESASTNQTSMYLCASRTGSSYNSPLHFGNGTRLTVT.